Below are 14 T cell receptor beta chains sequenced from a single sample in a study of T cell clones after liver transplantation. Some clones are missing from TCRdb's copy, which holds only in-frame ones; the method was immunoSEQ multiplex PCR. The profile shows over 25,000 clones, around 96% of them singletons. The sequencing here drew on CD8+ T cells from blood, taken 12 months after liver transplant. These receptors were taken from a human patient who received a liver transplant. The graft donor may have given rise to some T cells.

The CDR3 here is CSAGGTGGYEQYF. CDR3 bases: TGCAGCGCTGGGGGGACAGGGGGCTACGAGCAGTACTTC. This rearrangement joins TRBV29-1 to TRBJ2-7; TRBD1 aligns across 11 bases. Germline-derived CDR1 and CDR2 are SQVTM and ANQGSEA. The CDR3 is 13 amino acids. V shed 7 bases and J 3 bases; nucleotides not matched to a gene: 5.

The chain joins TRBV29-1 to TRBJ2-1; D tentatively reads TRBD1 or TRBD2 (5 bases each). The V gene lost 2 bases and the J gene lost 11 bases, with 10 bases spanning the gap. This CDR3 spans 11 amino acids. The V gene's germline CDR1 is SQVTM and CDR2 ANQGSEA. DNA of the CDR3: TGCAGCGTTGAATACCGGGGCCAGCAGTTCTTC. Translated: CSVEYRGQQFF.

The V call is TRBV19, the J call TRBJ2-7; 10 bases are a match to TRBD1. CDR1 and CDR2 from the germline V gene are LNHDA and SQIVND (reference sequence). The CDR3 is 14 residues long. After removal of 1 base from V and 3 bases from J, the junction contained 0 bases not matched to a gene. The CDR3 coding sequence is TGTGCCAGTAGTATAGGGGACAGGGGCTACGAGCAGTACTTC. Protein: CASSIGDRGYEQYF.

The chain joins TRBV19 to TRBJ2-2; 7 bases are a match to TRBD2. Trimming at V came to 2 bases and at J to 2 bases, leaving 5 bases not matched to a gene. This CDR3 is 16 amino acids long. CDR1 LNHDA and CDR2 SQIVND come from the germline V gene (reference sequence). CDR3 amino acids: CASSIYPGGNTGELFF. CDR3 in DNA: TGTGCCAGTAGTATATATCCGGGAGGAAACACCGGGGAGCTGTTTTTT.

This chain uses TRBV18 with TRBJ2-7; D is possibly TRBD1 (5 bases). In germline, CDR1 is KGHSH, CDR2 LQKENI. The CDR3 consists of 16 residues. Trimming cost V 0 bases and J 2 bases, with 14 bases left between them. The CDR3 sequence: CASSPPGRTQPYEQYF. CDR3 sequence (DNA): TGTGCCAGCTCACCACCGGGGCGGACACAACCCTACGAGCAGTACTTC.

The chain links TRBV5-4 to TRBJ2-1; D unclear. The length of the CDR3 is 15 residues. Trimming took off 4 bases at V and 6 bases at J, with 17 bases between the two ends. Germline loops: CDR1 SGHNT, CDR2 YYREEE (reference sequence). For the CDR3, the DNA is TGTGCCAGCAGCGTCGAGGTAATTGGCGGCAATGAGCAGTTCTTC. It specifies CASSVEVIGGNEQFF.

Concerning this clone itself: This specimen includes other DNA sequences encoding the same CDR3. The chain's CDR3 is CASSLGPNYEQYF. The CDR3 region has the DNA TGTGCCAGCAGCTTAGGGCCAAACTACGAGCAGTACTTC. The chain has TRBV7-2 and TRBJ2-7; D gene uncertain. CDR1 SGHTA and CDR2 FQGNSA come from the germline V gene. This CDR3 has 13 amino acids. Trimming pared 1 base from V and 3 bases from J, leaving 7 bases between.

The chain couples TRBV4-3 to TRBJ1-5, with D possibly TRBD1 on 5 matching bases. The CDR3 consists of 17 residues. Trimming left V 0 bases short and J 1 base short, with 13 bases between. Germline V gene sequence: CDR1 LGHNA, CDR2 YSLEER. Written as DNA, the CDR3 is TGCGCCAGCAGCCAAGATCCGGCCAGGGTAAGCAATCAGCCCCAGCATTTT. Its translation: CASSQDPARVSNQPQHF.

The chain links TRBV5-5 to TRBJ2-7; 11 positions agree with TRBD2. Germline lookup yields CDR1 SGHKS and CDR2 YYEKEE (reference sequence). The CDR3 is 17 amino acids. J gave up 0 bases and V 1 base, and 6 bases lay outside the gene matches. The CDR3 spells CASSLFTSGRLSYEQYF. As DNA, the CDR3 is TGTGCCAGCAGCTTGTTCACTAGCGGGAGACTCTCCTACGAGCAGTACTTC.

This rearrangement joins TRBV4-1 to TRBJ2-2, with a possible D match to TRBD1 (5 bases). V lost 8 bases and J lost 3, with 7 bases in between. CDR1 is MGHRA and CDR2 is YSYEKL in the germline V gene. The CDR3 has 12 amino acids. Here the CDR3 reads CASWGHTGELFF. The CDR3 region has the DNA TGCGCCAGCTGGGGCCACACCGGGGAGCTGTTTTTT.

V gene TRBV7-9 combines with J gene TRBJ1-1; D remains unclear. Germline V gene lookup returns CDR1 SEHNR and CDR2 FQNEAQ (reference sequence). Trimming cost V 5 bases and J 4 bases, with 5 bases left between them. The CDR3 has 11 residues. The CDR3 sequence is CASSPSTEAFF. CDR3 sequence (DNA): TGTGCCAGCAGCCCAAGCACTGAAGCTTTCTTT.

The chain recombines TRBV30 with TRBJ2-6; D ambiguous. V lost 0 bases and J lost 0, with 6 bases in between. Per germline, CDR1 GTSNPN and CDR2 SVGIG (reference sequence). There are 15 residues in the CDR3. CDR3 nucleotide sequence: TGTGCCTGGAGTGTACCCCTCTCTGGGGCCAACGTCCTGACTTTC. Its translation is CAWSVPLSGANVLTF.

This clone was recorded once. The chain employs TRBV27 and TRBJ2-1; 8 bases line up with TRBD2. Germline-derived CDR1 and CDR2 are MNHEY and SMNVEV (reference sequence). V lost 8 bases, J lost 6 bases, and 12 bases stayed unmatched. The CDR3 extends over 15 amino acids. CDR3 in DNA: TGTGCCAGCCTCCCCGGGACTAGTCGAGGCAATGAGCAGTTCTTC. Its translation: CASLPGTSRGNEQFF.

The chain couples TRBV4-1 to TRBJ2-3; D is unresolved. V was shortened by 2 bases and J by 0 bases, with 12 bases between the two germline ends. Germline-derived CDR1 and CDR2 are MGHRA and YSYEKL. This CDR3 comprises 16 residues. Here the CDR3 reads CASSQRQSLSTDTQYF. The CDR3 DNA sequence: TGCGCCAGCAGCCAACGGCAGAGCCTTAGCACAGATACGCAGTATTTT.